These 12 T cell receptor beta chains originate from one sample sequenced in a study of long-term antiretroviral therapy in people with HIV. The immunoSEQ assay was v3.0, run at survey level. The table came from immunoSEQ multiplex PCR; TCRdb's copy has only in-frame clones and leaves some out. The table includes some 35,000 clones, approximately 85% detected once. Here the sequenced sample was unsorted PBMCs, taken 2.2 years after starting antiretroviral therapy. All receptors come from a man between 18 and 35 years old with HIV.

In this sample, this clone turned up once. The chain is built from TRBV30 and TRBJ1-2; 7 bases are shared with TRBD1. Trimming at V came to 7 bases and at J to 4 bases, leaving 15 bases not matched to a gene. This CDR3 comprises 15 residues. The V gene's germline CDR1 is GTSNPN and CDR2 SVGIG (reference sequence). CDR3 in DNA: TGTGCCTATGTACCGCTAATATACAGGGGCTATGGCTACACCTTC. Translated, it gives CAYVPLIYRGYGYTF.

V is TRBV27 and J is TRBJ2-2; D is uncertain. V was shortened by 0 bases and J by 6 bases, with 8 bases between the two germline ends. The CDR3 consists of 14 residues. The V gene's germline CDR1 is MNHEY and CDR2 SMNVEV (reference sequence). CDR3 DNA sequence: TGTGCCAGCAGTTTATCGCGATGGTCCGGGGAGCTGTTTTTT. It specifies CASSLSRWSGELFF.

The J gene is TRBJ2-1, the V gene TRBV27; TRBD2 aligns across 11 bases. CDR1 is MNHEY and CDR2 is SMNVEV in the germline V gene (reference sequence). This CDR3 spans 16 amino acids. V was pared by 6 bases and J by 7 bases, with 11 bases of the junction left unmatched. The CDR3 DNA follows: TGTGCCAGCAGCATACACAGTAGCGGGAGGGGGAATGAGCAGTTCTTC. This gives the protein CASSIHSSGRGNEQFF.

This sequence joins TRBV19 and TRBJ2-1; TRBD1 aligns across 9 bases. Germline trimming cut 3 bases from V and 2 bases from J; bases unmatched to any gene: 5. The CDR3 loop spans 16 amino acids. Germline V gene data show CDR1 as LNHDA and CDR2 as SQIVND (reference sequence). The CDR3 DNA is TGTGCCAGTAGTATGGGACAGGGACTAACCTACAATGAGCAGTTCTTC. Its protein product is CASSMGQGLTYNEQFF.

CDR3 region: CAWSVGSFSPLHF. The CDR3 DNA sequence: TGTGCCTGGAGTGTCGGCAGCTTTTCACCCCTCCACTTT. The chain couples TRBV30 to TRBJ1-6; D unclear. There are 13 residues in the CDR3. Trimming took 0 bases from V and 9 from J, leaving 9 bases between them. Per germline, CDR1 GTSNPN and CDR2 SVGIG (reference sequence). Based on the CDR3 plus reference TRBV30 and TRBJ1-6, the full variable domain is SQTIHQWPATLVQPVGSPLSLECTVEGTSNPNLYWYRQAAGRGLQLLFYSVGIGQISSEVPQNLSASRPQDRQFILSSKKLLLSDSGFYLCAWSVGSFSPLHFGNGTRLTVT.

This chain connects TRBV11-2 to TRBJ1-1; 8 nucleotides match TRBD1. Germline V gene lookup returns CDR1 SGHAT and CDR2 FQNNGV. This CDR3 comprises 14 residues. Germline trimming cut 6 bases from V and 1 base from J; bases unmatched to any gene: 4. The CDR3 sequence is CASSLGTGNTEAFF. CDR3 DNA sequence: TGTGCCAGCAGTCTTGGGACAGGGAACACTGAAGCTTTCTTT. The full variable domain, its missing parts supplied by reference TRBV11-2 and TRBJ1-1, is EAGVAQSPRYKIIEKRQSVAFWCNPISGHATLYWYQQILGQGPKLLIQFQNNGVVDDSQLPKDRFSAERLKGVDSTLKIQPAKLEDSAVYLCASSLGTGNTEAFFGQGTRLTVV.

The chain couples TRBV11-2 to TRBJ1-1; the match to TRBD1 covers 10 bases. The CDR3 contains 13 residues. Germline values: CDR1 SGHAT, CDR2 FQNNGV. After removal of 5 bases from V and 6 bases from J, the junction contained 3 bases not matched to a gene. DNA of the CDR3: TGTGCCAGCAGCCAAGGACAGGGGGCTGAAGCTTTCTTT. As protein: CASSQGQGAEAFF.

This chain connects TRBV29-1 to TRBJ2-7, with D possibly matching TRBD1 (7 bases). CDR1 SQVTM and CDR2 ANQGSEA come from the germline V gene. The CDR3 runs to 13 residues. Trimming removed 5 bases at V and 3 bases at J, with 14 bases between. CDR3 coding DNA: TGCAGCGTTACAGGGGACTCGGTCTACGAGCAGTACTTC. As protein: CSVTGDSVYEQYF.

The gene calls are TRBV7-9 and TRBJ2-7; 7 nucleotides line up with TRBD1. CDR3 length equals 13 residues. Germline values: CDR1 SEHNR, CDR2 FQNEAQ (reference sequence). Trimming took 4 bases from V and 2 from J; bases not matched to a gene: 2. CDR3 sequence: CASSSTGTYEQYF. The CDR3 nucleotides are TGTGCCAGCAGCTCGACAGGGACCTACGAGCAGTACTTC.

The chain recombines TRBV27 with TRBJ2-7; TRBD2 matches at 7 bases. Germline CDR1 reads MNHEY; CDR2 reads SMNVEV (reference sequence). The CDR3 contains 15 residues. Unmatched junction bases numbered 8, after V lost 6 bases and J lost 0 bases. This CDR3 reads CASRVAGGGSYEQYF. CDR3 DNA: TGTGCCAGCAGGGTAGCGGGCGGCGGCTCCTACGAGCAGTACTTC.

As to this clone: This CDR3 is also generated by other DNA sequences in the sample. The genes are TRBV29-1 and TRBJ2-3; D is perhaps TRBD1 (6 bases). CDR3 length: 14 amino acids. The V gene's germline CDR1 is SQVTM and CDR2 ANQGSEA. Trimming took 3 bases from V and 2 from J, leaving 12 bases between them. The CDR3 DNA follows: TGCAGCGTTGAGGGCCAGGGGTACACAGATACGCAGTATTTT. This sequence encodes CSVEGQGYTDTQYF.

The rearrangement links TRBV4-1 to TRBJ1-1; unclear D gene. The CDR3 spans 15 residues. The V gene's germline CDR1 is MGHRA and CDR2 YSYEKL. Trimming took off 0 bases at V and 1 base at J, with 9 bases between the two ends. This CDR3 reads CASSQEEGSNTEAFF. The CDR3 coding sequence is TGCGCCAGCAGCCAAGAGGAGGGATCGAACACTGAAGCTTTCTTT.